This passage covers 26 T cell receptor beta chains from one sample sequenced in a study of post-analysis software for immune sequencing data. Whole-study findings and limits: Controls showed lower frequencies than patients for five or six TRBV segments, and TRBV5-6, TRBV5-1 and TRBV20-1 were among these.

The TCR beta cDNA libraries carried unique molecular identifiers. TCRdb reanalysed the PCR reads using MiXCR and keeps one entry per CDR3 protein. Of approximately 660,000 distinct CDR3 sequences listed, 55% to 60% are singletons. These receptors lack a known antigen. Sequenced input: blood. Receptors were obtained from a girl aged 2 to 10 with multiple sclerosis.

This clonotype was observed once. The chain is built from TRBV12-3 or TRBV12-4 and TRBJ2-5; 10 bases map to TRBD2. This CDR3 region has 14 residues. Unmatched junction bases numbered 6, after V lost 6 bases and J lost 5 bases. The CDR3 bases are TGTGCCAGCAGCAAAAGCGGGGGGGAGGAGACCCAGTACTTC. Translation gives CASSKSGGEETQYF.

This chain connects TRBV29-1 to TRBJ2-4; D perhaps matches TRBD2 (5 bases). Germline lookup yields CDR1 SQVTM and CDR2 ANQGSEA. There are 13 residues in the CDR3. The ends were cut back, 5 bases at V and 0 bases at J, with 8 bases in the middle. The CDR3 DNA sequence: TGCAGCGTTTGGGGAGTAGCCAAAAACATTCAGTACTTC. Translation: CSVWGVAKNIQYF.

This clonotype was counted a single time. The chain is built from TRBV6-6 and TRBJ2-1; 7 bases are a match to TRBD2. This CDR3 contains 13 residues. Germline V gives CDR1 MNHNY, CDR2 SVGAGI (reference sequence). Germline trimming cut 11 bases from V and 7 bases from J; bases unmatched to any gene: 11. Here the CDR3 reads CAGSRGRKNEQFF. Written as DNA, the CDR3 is TGTGCCGGGTCCCGCGGGAGAAAGAATGAGCAGTTCTTC.

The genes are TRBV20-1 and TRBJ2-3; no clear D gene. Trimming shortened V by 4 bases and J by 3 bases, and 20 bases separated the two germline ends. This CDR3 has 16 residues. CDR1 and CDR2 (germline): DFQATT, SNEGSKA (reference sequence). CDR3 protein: CSATHLARSFTDTQYF. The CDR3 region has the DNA TGCAGTGCTACCCATCTGGCACGGAGCTTTACAGATACGCAGTATTTT.

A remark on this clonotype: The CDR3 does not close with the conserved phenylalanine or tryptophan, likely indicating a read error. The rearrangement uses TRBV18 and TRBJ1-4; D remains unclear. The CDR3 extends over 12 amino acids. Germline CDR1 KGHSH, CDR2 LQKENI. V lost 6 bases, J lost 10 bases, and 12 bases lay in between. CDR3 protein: CASSQEEGKLFC. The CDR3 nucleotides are TGTGCCAGCTCTCAAGAGGAGGGAAAACTGTTTTGT.

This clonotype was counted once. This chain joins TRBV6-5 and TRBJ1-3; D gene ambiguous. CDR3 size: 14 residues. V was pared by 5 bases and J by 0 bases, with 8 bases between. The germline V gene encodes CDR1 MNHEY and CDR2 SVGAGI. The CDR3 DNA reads TGTGCCAGCAGTCCGACACTCTCTGGAAACACCATATATTTT. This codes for CASSPTLSGNTIYF.

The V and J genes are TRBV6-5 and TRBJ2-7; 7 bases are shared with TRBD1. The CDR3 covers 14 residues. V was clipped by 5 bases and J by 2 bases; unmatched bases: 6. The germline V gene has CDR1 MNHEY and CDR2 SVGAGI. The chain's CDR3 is CASSRDRHPYEQYF. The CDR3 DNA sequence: TGTGCCAGCAGTCGGGACAGACACCCCTACGAGCAGTACTTC.

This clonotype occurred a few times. The CDR3 bases are TGTGCCAGCAGTAGATTTCGGGGGGGCGAGACTGAAGCTTTCTTT. It encodes CASSRFRGGETEAFF. The chain couples TRBV12-3 or TRBV12-4 to TRBJ1-1; the D gene is possibly TRBD1 (6 bases). The CDR3 spans 15 residues. The V and J ends lost 5 bases and 5 bases respectively, with 18 bases between them.

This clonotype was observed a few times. The CDR3 DNA sequence: TGCGCCAGCAGCGTGGCGCTACAGGGCCTCTACAATGAGCAGTTCTTC. Translating it yields CASSVALQGLYNEQFF. The chain has TRBV5-1 and TRBJ2-1, with D perhaps TRBD1 (6 bases). The CDR3 spans 16 residues. The V and J ends lost 4 bases and 3 bases respectively, with 17 bases between them. Germline loops: CDR1 SGHRS, CDR2 YFSETQ.

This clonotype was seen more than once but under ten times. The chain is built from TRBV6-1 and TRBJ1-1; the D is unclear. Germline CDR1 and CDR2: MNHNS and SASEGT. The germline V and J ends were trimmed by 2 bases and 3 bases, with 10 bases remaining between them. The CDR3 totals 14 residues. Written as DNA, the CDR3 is TGTGCCAGCAGTGAAAGAGCCGGGGACACTGAAGCTTTCTTT. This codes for CASSERAGDTEAFF.

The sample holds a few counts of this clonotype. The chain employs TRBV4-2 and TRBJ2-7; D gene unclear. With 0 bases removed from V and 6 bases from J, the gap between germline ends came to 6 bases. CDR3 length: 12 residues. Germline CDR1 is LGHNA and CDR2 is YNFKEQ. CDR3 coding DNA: TGTGCCAGCAGCCAAGAGGATTCCGAGCAGTACTTC. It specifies CASSQEDSEQYF.

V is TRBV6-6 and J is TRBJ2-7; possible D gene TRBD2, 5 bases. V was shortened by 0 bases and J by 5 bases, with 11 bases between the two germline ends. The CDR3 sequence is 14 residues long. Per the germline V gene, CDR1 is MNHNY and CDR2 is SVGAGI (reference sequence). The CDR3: CASSYSSRGHEQYF. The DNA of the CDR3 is TGTGCCAGCAGTTACTCGAGTCGAGGGCACGAGCAGTACTTC.

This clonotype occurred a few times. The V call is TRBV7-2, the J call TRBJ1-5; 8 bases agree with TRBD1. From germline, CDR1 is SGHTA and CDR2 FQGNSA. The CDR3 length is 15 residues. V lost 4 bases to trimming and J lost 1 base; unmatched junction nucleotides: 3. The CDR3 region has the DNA TGTGCCAGCAGCTCAGGGGGCAGAAGCAATCAGCCCCAGCATTTT. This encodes CASSSGGRSNQPQHF.

This CDR3 is CASSATPSGGGGREQFF. The CDR3 region has the DNA TGTGCCAGCAGCGCAACTCCTAGCGGGGGCGGGGGACGGGAGCAGTTCTTC. This chain connects TRBV11-2 to TRBJ2-1; 10 bases fit TRBD2. The CDR3 spans 17 residues. The germline CDR1 and CDR2 sequences are SGHAT and FQNNGV. Unmatched junction bases numbered 17, after V lost 5 bases and J lost 10 bases.

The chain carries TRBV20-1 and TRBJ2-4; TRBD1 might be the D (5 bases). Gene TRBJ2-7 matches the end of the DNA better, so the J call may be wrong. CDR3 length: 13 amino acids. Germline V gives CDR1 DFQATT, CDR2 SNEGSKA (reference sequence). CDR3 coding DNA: TGCAGTGCTAAGTGGACACACACCTACGAGCAGTACTTC. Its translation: CSAKWTHTYEQYF.

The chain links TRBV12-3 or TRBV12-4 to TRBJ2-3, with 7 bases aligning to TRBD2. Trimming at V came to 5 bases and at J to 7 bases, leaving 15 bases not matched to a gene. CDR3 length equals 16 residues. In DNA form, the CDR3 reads TGTGCCAGCAGTCCCTCTTTACGCGGGGGAGCTAATACGCAGTATTTT. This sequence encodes CASSPSLRGGANTQYF.

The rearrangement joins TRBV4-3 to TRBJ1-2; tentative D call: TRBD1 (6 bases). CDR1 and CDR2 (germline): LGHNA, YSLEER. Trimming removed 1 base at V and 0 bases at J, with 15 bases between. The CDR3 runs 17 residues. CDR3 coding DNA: TGCGCCAGCAGCCAAGGTGCCGGGGGACATGCTAACTATGGCTACACCTTC. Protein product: CASSQGAGGHANYGYTF.

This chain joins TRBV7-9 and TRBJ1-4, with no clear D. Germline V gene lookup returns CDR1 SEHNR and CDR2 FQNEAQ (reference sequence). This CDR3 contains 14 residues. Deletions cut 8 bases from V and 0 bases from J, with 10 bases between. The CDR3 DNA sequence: TGTGCCAGCGTATCGACCTCAACTAATGAAAAACTGTTTTTT. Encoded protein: CASVSTSTNEKLFF.

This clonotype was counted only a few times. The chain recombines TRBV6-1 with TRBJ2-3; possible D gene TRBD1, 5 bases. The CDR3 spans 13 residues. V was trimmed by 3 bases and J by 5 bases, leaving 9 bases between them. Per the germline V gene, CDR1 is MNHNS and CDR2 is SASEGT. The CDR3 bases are TGTGCCAGCAGTGACCCTCAGGGAGATACGCAGTATTTT. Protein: CASSDPQGDTQYF.

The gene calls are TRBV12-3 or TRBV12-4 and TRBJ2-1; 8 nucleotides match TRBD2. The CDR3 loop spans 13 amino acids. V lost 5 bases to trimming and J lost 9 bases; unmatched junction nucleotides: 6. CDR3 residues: CASSLERGLEQFF. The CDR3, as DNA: TGTGCCAGCAGTCTAGAGCGGGGGCTTGAGCAGTTCTTC.

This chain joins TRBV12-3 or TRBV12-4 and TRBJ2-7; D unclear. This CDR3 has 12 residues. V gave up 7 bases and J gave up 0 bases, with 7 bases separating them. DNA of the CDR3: TGTGCCAGCACTCTTAGCTCCTACGAGCAGTACTTC. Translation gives CASTLSSYEQYF.

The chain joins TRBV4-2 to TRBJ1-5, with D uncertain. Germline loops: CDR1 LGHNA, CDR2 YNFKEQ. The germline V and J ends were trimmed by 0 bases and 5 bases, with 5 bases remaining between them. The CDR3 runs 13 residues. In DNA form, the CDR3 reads TGTGCCAGCAGCCAAGAGTCCCATCAGCCCCAGCATTTT. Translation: CASSQESHQPQHF.

In DNA, the CDR3 is TGCAGTGCTAGAGGGGGAGGTGGACAGCGCACTAACTATGGCTACACCTTC. Its protein product is CSARGGGGQRTNYGYTF. The chain combines TRBV20-1 with TRBJ1-2, with a possible D match to TRBD1 (6 bases). CDR1 and CDR2 from the germline V gene are DFQATT and SNEGSKA (reference sequence). The CDR3 runs to 17 residues. Between the trimmed V and J ends, which lost 1 base and 0 bases, there was a span of 18 bases.

The CDR3 nucleotides are TGTGCCAGCAGCCCAGGGACAGATAGAGAGCAGTACTTC. Its protein product is CASSPGTDREQYF. V and J are TRBV7-9 and TRBJ2-7; 7 nucleotides match TRBD1. J lost 7 bases, V lost 5 bases, and 8 bases had no gene match. The germline V gene has CDR1 SEHNR and CDR2 FQNEAQ (reference sequence). This CDR3 contains 13 residues.

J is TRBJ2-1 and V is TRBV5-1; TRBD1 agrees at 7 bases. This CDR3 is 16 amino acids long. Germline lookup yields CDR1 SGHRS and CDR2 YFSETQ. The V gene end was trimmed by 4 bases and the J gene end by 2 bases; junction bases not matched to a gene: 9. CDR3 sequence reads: CASSEAPGGAYNEQFF. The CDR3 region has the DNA TGCGCCAGCAGCGAAGCCCCAGGGGGAGCCTACAATGAGCAGTTCTTC.

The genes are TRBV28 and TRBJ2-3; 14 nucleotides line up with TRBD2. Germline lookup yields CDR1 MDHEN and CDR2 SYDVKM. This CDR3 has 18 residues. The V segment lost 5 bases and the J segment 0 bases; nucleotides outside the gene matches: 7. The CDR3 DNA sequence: TGTGCCAGCAGTCCAGCTCGACTAGCGGGGGGGAGCACAGATACGCAGTATTTT. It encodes CASSPARLAGGSTDTQYF.